The rows below give T cell receptor beta chains drawn from one sample of a study of blood T cells in healthy people across ages. TCRdb itself ran the 5' RACE reads through MiXCR, one entry per CDR3 protein. The sample yields roughly 800,000 distinct CDR3 sequences, roughly 25% seen once. This sample was also put to use in a study of T cells of mothers and their children.

The sequenced sample consisted of blood. The source of these receptors is a boy aged 5-17 years in good health. CDR3s include the opening cysteine and the closing phenylalanine or tryptophan. D genes are given only for firm matches. A clone size is listed for some rows: how often the clone was seen (once, few, many), or a class if it is expanded.

V	D	J	size	CDR3	DNA
TRBV7-2	.	TRBJ2-2	.	CASSLELAGRTGELFF	TGTGCCAGCAGCTTAGAGCTGGCGGGTCGGACCGGGGAGCTGTTTTTT
TRBV7-9	.	TRBJ2-5	.	CASSPVGQETQYF	TGTGCCAGCAGTCCTGTGGGACAAGAGACCCAGTACTTC
TRBV7-9	TRBD1	TRBJ2-7	.	CASSLGDSVANEQYF	TGTGCCAGCAGCTTGGGGGACAGTGTCGCCAACGAGCAGTACTTC
TRBV28	.	TRBJ2-5	few	CASSSILPGLSLF	TGTGCCAGCAGTTCGATACTTCCGGGACTGTCCCTTTTC
TRBV12-3/TRBV12-4	TRBD2	TRBJ2-1	.	CASSSGLAGVRFF	TGTGCCAGCAGTTCTGGACTAGCGGGAGTTCGGTTCTTC
TRBV9	.	TRBJ2-5	few	CASSATGNGKTQYF	TGTGCCAGCAGCGCCACAGGGAATGGGAAGACCCAGTACTTC
TRBV29-1	.	TRBJ1-1	few	CSVERFEAFF	TGCAGCGTTGAACGGTTTGAAGCTTTCTTT
TRBV3-1	TRBD1	TRBJ1-2	.	CASSLPDRDYGYTF	TGTGCCAGCAGCCTTCCTGACAGGGACTATGGCTACACCTTC
TRBV5-1	TRBD1	TRBJ2-5	.	CASSRRTGAQETQYF	TGCGCCAGCAGCCGAAGGACAGGGGCGCAAGAGACCCAGTACTTC
TRBV14	.	TRBJ2-3	.	CASSQDIPDTQYF	TGTGCCAGCAGCCAAGATATCCCCGATACGCAGTATTTT
TRBV27	.	TRBJ1-3	few	CASSTVRGNTIYF	TGTGCCAGCAGTACCGTCAGGGGAAACACCATATATTTT
TRBV20-1	.	TRBJ2-5	.	CSARNGDSPRQTQYF	TGCAGTGCTAGAAACGGAGACTCCCCTCGGCAGACCCAGTACTTC
TRBV29-1	.	TRBJ2-5	.	CSVDGPGNQETQYF	TGCAGCGTTGATGGGCCAGGCAATCAAGAGACCCAGTACTTC
TRBV27	TRBD2	TRBJ2-1	few	CASSLASGDYNEQFF	TGTGCCAGCAGCTTGGCTAGCGGGGATTACAATGAGCAGTTCTTC
TRBV7-2	TRBD1	TRBJ1-6	few	CASSFVGTGDSPLHF	TGTGCCAGCAGCTTTGTCGGGACAGGGGACTCACCCCTCCACTTT
TRBV20-1	.	TRBJ1-4	few	CSARSGVEEKLFF	TGCAGTGCTAGATCTGGCGTGGAGGAAAAACTGTTTTTT
TRBV29-1	.	TRBJ2-5	many	CSVDGTPSQETQYF	TGCAGCGTTGACGGGACACCTTCCCAAGAGACCCAGTACTTC
TRBV7-9	.	TRBJ2-1	few	CASSRRAQTSYNEQFF	TGTGCCAGCAGCAGACGGGCCCAGACGTCTTACAATGAGCAGTTCTTC
TRBV15	.	TRBJ2-5	.	CATSRYGTSETQYF	TGTGCCACCAGCAGGTACGGGACCTCAGAGACCCAGTACTTC
TRBV20-1	.	TRBJ2-5	.	CSARDEVGQLGMREQYF	TGCAGTGCTAGAGATGAGGTCGGGCAGTTGGGGATGAGAGAGCAGTACTTC
TRBV13	TRBD2	TRBJ2-5	few	CASSPTGSGGARETQYF	TGTGCCAGCAGCCCCACGGGTAGCGGGGGAGCGCGGGAGACCCAGTACTTC
TRBV28	.	TRBJ1-6	.	CAITGRSDSPLHF	TGTGCCATTACAGGGCGGTCAGATTCACCCCTCCACTTT
TRBV9	.	TRBJ2-7	few	CASSQNPFGSDEQYF	TGTGCCAGCAGCCAAAATCCTTTCGGGTCGGACGAGCAGTACTTC
TRBV2	TRBD2	TRBJ2-5	few	CASSDNSGLIQETQYF	TGTGCCAGCAGTGACAATTCGGGACTAATACAAGAGACCCAGTACTTC
TRBV7-9	.	TRBJ2-7	.	CATDKNTYEQYF	TGTGCCACCGACAAAAACACCTACGAGCAGTACTTC
TRBV4-2	.	TRBJ2-5	.	CASSQEMETQYF	TGTGCCAGCAGCCAAGAAATGGAGACCCAGTACTTC
TRBV3-1	TRBD1	TRBJ2-7	.	CASSRGSGGVYEQYF	TGTGCCAGCAGTCGAGGGTCAGGGGGCGTTTACGAGCAGTACTTC
TRBV6-5	.	TRBJ2-5	.	CASSYSQDLQSEQYF	TGTGCCAGCAGTTACTCGCAGGACTTGCAGTCTGAGCAGTACTTC
TRBV5-6	.	TRBJ1-4	.	CASSLLGKATNEKLFF	TGTGCCAGCAGCTTGCTAGGGAAGGCAACTAATGAAAAACTGTTTTTT
TRBV5-6	.	TRBJ2-7	.	CASSLLRDGDEQYF	TGTGCCAGCAGCTTGCTCCGGGACGGCGACGAGCAGTACTTC
TRBV29-1	TRBD1	TRBJ2-5	few	CSVERGTGVGETQYF	TGCAGCGTTGAAAGGGGGACAGGGGTGGGAGAGACCCAGTACTTC
TRBV7-9	TRBD2	TRBJ2-5	.	CASSIRRGLAGQQETQYF	TGTGCCAGCAGCATACGTCGGGGACTAGCGGGTCAGCAAGAGACCCAGTACTTC
TRBV28	TRBD1	TRBJ2-5	.	CASSGIGTVEFGVWEQYF	TGTGCCAGCAGTGGGATCGGGACAGTAGAATTTGGCGTCTGGGAGCAGTACTTC
TRBV11-2	TRBD2	TRBJ2-2	few	CASSLDPSGVGELFF	TGTGCCAGCAGCTTAGATCCGAGCGGGGTTGGGGAGCTGTTTTTT
TRBV12-3/TRBV12-4	.	TRBJ1-1	once	CASPRGKRPNTEAFF	TGTGCCAGCCCTAGGGGAAAACGACCGAACACTGAAGCTTTCTTT
TRBV15	.	TRBJ2-7	few	CATSRDGESNKQYF	TGTGCCACCAGCAGAGATGGCGAGAGCAATAAGCAGTACTTC
TRBV12-3/TRBV12-4	.	TRBJ2-5	once	CPSSLRETQYF	TGTCCCAGCAGTCTTAGAGAGACCCAGTACTTC
TRBV29-1	TRBD2	TRBJ2-5	.	CSVVTSGSRETQYF	TGCAGCGTTGTTACTAGCGGGAGCCGGGAGACCCAGTACTTC
TRBV20-1	TRBD1	TRBJ2-4	few	CSALGQQRERNIQYF	TGCAGTGCCCTGGGACAGCAAAGAGAAAGAAACATTCAGTACTTC
TRBV7-9	.	TRBJ2-4	.	CASSPGRRVESIQYF	TGTGCCAGCAGCCCCGGTAGGAGGGTTGAGAGCATTCAGTACTTC
TRBV27	TRBD1	TRBJ2-1	.	CASSFSGTGSHNEQFF	TGTGCCAGCAGTTTTTCCGGGACAGGGTCCCACAATGAGCAGTTCTTC
TRBV7-2	.	TRBJ2-7	.	CASSYGFDEQYF	TGTGCCAGCAGCTACGGGTTTGACGAGCAGTACTTC
TRBV4-3	.	TRBJ2-3	.	CASNQELAGGDTQYF	TGCGCCAGCAACCAAGAACTAGCCGGTGGAGATACGCAGTATTTT
TRBV29-1	.	TRBJ2-2	.	CSGTSGGGLDGELFF	TGCAGCGGTACAAGTGGGGGGGGCCTTGACGGGGAGCTGTTTTTT
TRBV19	.	TRBJ1-4	few	CASSIAWTRVEKLFF	TGTGCCAGTAGTATAGCGTGGACACGAGTTGAAAAACTGTTTTTT
TRBV25-1	.	TRBJ1-2	few	CASSEPDKANYGYTF	TGTGCCAGCAGTGAACCCGACAAAGCTAACTATGGCTACACCTTC
TRBV28	.	TRBJ2-5	.	CASSPSTGKKYF	TGTGCCAGCAGCCCCTCAACAGGGAAGAAGTACTTC
TRBV25-1	.	TRBJ1-1	few	CASSGQGTISEAFF	TGTGCCAGCAGTGGGCAGGGGACTATCTCTGAAGCTTTCTTT
TRBV2	.	TRBJ2-5	.	CATPRASLQETQYF	TGTGCCACACCCCGGGCCTCCCTCCAAGAGACCCAGTACTTC
TRBV5-1	.	TRBJ2-2	once	CASSLTDGNTGELFF	TGCGCCAGCAGCTTAACCGACGGGAACACCGGGGAGCTGTTTTTT
TRBV5-1	TRBD1	TRBJ2-3	.	CASSLIWTGATDTQYF	TGCGCCAGCAGCTTGATTTGGACAGGGGCCACAGATACGCAGTATTTT
TRBV7-9	.	TRBJ2-7	.	CASSLVGKAGYEQYF	TGTGCCAGCAGCTTAGTGGGCAAGGCCGGCTACGAGCAGTACTTC
TRBV27	.	TRBJ2-1	few	CASSLARQIYNEQFF	TGTGCCAGCAGTTTAGCCAGACAGATCTACAATGAGCAGTTCTTC
TRBV23-1	TRBD1	TRBJ2-7	.	CASSRADRAREQYF	TGCGCCAGCAGCCGGGCGGACAGGGCACGCGAGCAGTACTTC